This T cell receptor (beta chain) originates from a study of identical twins (dated by TCRdb to the mid-2010s). About the investigation overall: The study deep-sequenced TCR alpha and beta repertoires from monozygotic twins, unrelated adults of various ages and cord blood to test whether fetal clonotypes persist. To rule out contamination, the twin experiments were replicated at different times with different library preparation protocols.

Every donor was a healthy Caucasian. Three pairs of female monozygotic twins, all aged roughly 18 to 29 years, made up the twin cohort. Miltenyi CD45RO+ enrichment and human naive T-cell isolation kits were used to isolate memory (CD45RO+) and naive T cells from PBMC. As to this clonotype: Which antigen it targets is not known. No much larger clonotype is one base removed from it; base qualities were not supplied.

The research as a whole found: Because the same donors could not be followed over many years, the conclusions relied on cross-sectional statistical analysis. Excess twin sharing in beta out-of-frame sequences was weaker because fewer shared sequences lowered the signal-to-noise ratio. Fewer insertions were carried by abundant cord blood beta clonotypes, a similar but weaker trend appeared in young adult naive repertoires, and no such trend appeared in memory repertoires. In monozygotic twins, out-of-frame TCR alpha sharing was systematically underestimated by recombination models, although the models agreed with sharing between unrelated individuals. Zero-insertion analyses could be partly confounded by invariant T cells such as MAIT and iNKT, although diverse VJ usage argued against such confounding for most clonotypes. Compared with coincidental sharing between unrelated individuals, out-of-frame TCR alpha sequences shared between twins showed an excess of sequences with low generation probability.

The library was produced with 5' RACE. Sequenced on an Illumina HiSeq 2000. Template switching added a universal primer binding site, and the final cDNA carried a unique molecular identifier that allowed TCR cDNA molecules to be counted accurately. First-strand cDNA for TCR alpha and beta chains was synthesized from specific primers in the conserved constant-segment region. To control for contamination, each cDNA library was double barcoded with a SMART-Mk sample barcode plus Illumina barcodes. TruSeq adapter sequences, together with Illumina sample barcodes, were added in two successive PCR steps. Sequencing of the TCR alpha and beta cDNA libraries was done on the Illumina HiSeq platform using custom primers. Per the original workflow: Unique molecular identifiers were extracted from raw reads with MiGEC, and CDR3 positions were determined with MiXCR. For each individual, recombination models were inferred using an EM algorithm with the repgenHMM and IGoR tools. The tcR package in R was used for shared clonotype analysis, with sharing normalized by the product of cloneset sizes. To study raw recombination free of thymic and clonal selection effects, out-of-frame nonproductive sequences were analyzed. The public reads were reprocessed in TCRdb via fastp at Q25 and MiXCR, keeping in-frame beta chains. Rows with a matching CDR3 protein are joined into one entry that keeps the most common DNA and genes. TCRdb, not the original authors, processed these V and J calls. The sample table contains around 250,000 distinct CDR3 sequences; only one count was recorded for 5.5% to 7% of them. In total, the top ten clones hold 3.5% to 4% of the sample.

The sample was also reused in another study, on yellow fever vaccine responses in identical twins. Reported in the second study: The T cell response to vaccination in identical twins was reported by the authors to appear partly convergent and partly personalized. The study precisely tracked vaccine-responding T cell clones in identical twins.

The sequence was collected from a woman aged 18-29 years in good health. Sequencing used memory (CD45RO+) T cells sorted from blood. Read against the paper, the sample's cell subset or site label means: CD45RO+ enriched T cells.

The bases read TGCAGTGCTAGAGACCCAGGGTCTTCTAATGAAAAACTGTTTTTT. This encodes CSARDPGSSNEKLFF. The chain employs TRBV20-1 and TRBJ1-4; tentative D gene TRBD1, with 5 bases matching. The junction carries 11 bases between V and J, which are trimmed by 0 bases and 3 bases respectively. There are 15 amino acids in the CDR3, from cysteine to phenylalanine inclusive. Left in the record is the CDR3 DNA by itself, 45 bases read in frame from the first base. CDR1 DFQATT and CDR2 SNEGSKA were looked up in the germline V gene (reference sequence).